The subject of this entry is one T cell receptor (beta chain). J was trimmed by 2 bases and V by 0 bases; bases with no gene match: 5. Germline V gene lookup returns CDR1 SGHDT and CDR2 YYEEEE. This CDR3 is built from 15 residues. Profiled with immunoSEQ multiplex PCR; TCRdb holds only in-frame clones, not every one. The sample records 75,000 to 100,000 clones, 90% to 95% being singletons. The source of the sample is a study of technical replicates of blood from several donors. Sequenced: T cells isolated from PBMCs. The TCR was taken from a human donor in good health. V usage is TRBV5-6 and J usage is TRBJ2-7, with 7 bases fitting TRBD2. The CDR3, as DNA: TGTGCCAGCAGCTTGGCCGGGAGGAGGGCCTACGAGCAGTACTTC. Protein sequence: CASSLAGRRAYEQYF.